A single sample is the source of the 2 T cell receptor beta chains below, sequenced in a study of shared clonotypes between healthy human individuals. Naive CD8 isolation took CD45RO-negative cells positively selected for CCR7 and excluded terminally differentiated effector memory CD45RA+ cells. Sequencing used immunoSEQ multiplex PCR; TCRdb keeps in-frame clones, though not all of them. The data contain more than 2 million clones, 93% of them singletons. Sequenced input: naive CD8+ T cells from PBMCs. The receptor set was obtained from a man younger than 30 in good health. Some clones in this sample may be carry-over from other donors' samples.

V is TRBV4-1 and J is TRBJ2-1; D is possibly TRBD2 (6 bases). Germline assignment: CDR1 MGHRA and CDR2 YSYEKL. The germline V and J ends were trimmed by 11 bases and 6 bases, with 17 bases remaining between them. This CDR3 spans 13 amino acids. Here the CDR3 reads CAVGPKEGNEQFF. CDR3 sequence (DNA): TGCGCCGTAGGCCCTAAGGAGGGCAATGAGCAGTTCTTC.

V usage is TRBV9 and J usage is TRBJ2-6, with 7 nucleotides matching TRBD1. The ends lost 4 bases at V and 0 bases at J; junction bases unmatched: 7. Germline-derived CDR1 and CDR2 are SGDLS and YYNGEE. This CDR3 contains 17 residues. CDR3: CASSRGDSSSGANVLTF. The CDR3, as DNA: TGTGCCAGCAGCAGAGGGGACAGCAGCTCTGGGGCCAACGTCCTGACTTTC. The variable domain in full, completed from reference TRBV9 and TRBJ2-6, reads DSGVTQTPKHLITATGQRVTLRCSPRSGDLSVYWYQQSLDQGLQFLIQYYNGEERAKGNILERFSAQQFPDLHSELNLSSLELGDSALYFCASSRGDSSSGANVLTFGAGSRLTVL.